This T cell receptor (beta chain) was identified in a study of OX40 agonist ivuxolimab in advanced cancers. Regarding the complete study: Ivuxolimab, which targeted the costimulatory receptor OX40 (CD134), was an agonistic, fully human IgG2 monoclonal antibody. Intravenous ivuxolimab was administered to patients every 2 weeks at six dose levels: 0.01, 0.1, 0.3, 1.5, 3 and 10 mg/kg. The dose-escalation cohort was almost 85% male with a mean age of roughly 62 years, ranging from roughly 20 to 85. The purpose of peripheral TCRbeta sequencing was to test whether ivuxolimab changed TCR sequence diversity and led to clonal T-cell expansion. Of the approximately 50 dose-escalation patients, hepatocellular carcinoma was present in around 19, melanoma in roughly 15, renal cell carcinoma in 9 and head and neck cancer in 9. Patients were allowed to have had prior anti-PD-1, anti-PD-L1 or anti-CTLA-4 therapy, and roughly two fifths of the dose-escalation patients had been treated with checkpoint inhibitors. Three dose-escalation patients achieved partial responses, one with hepatocellular carcinoma and two with cutaneous melanoma. The paper reports the monotherapy dose-escalation portion (N ≈ 52 patients) of the phase I ivuxolimab trial. General findings and caveats noted by the study authors: After ivuxolimab, expanded clones were on average more numerous among CD8+ T cells than among CD4+ T cells. Antigen specificity was not determined for the clonally expanded peripheral T cells. Low levels of normalized T-cell clonal expansion were also shown by some nonresponding patients. Clonal expansion of both CD4+ and CD8+ blood T cells was observed from baseline to week 6 at doses 0.1 to 3.0 mg/kg. Partial responders in the 0.1-3.0 mg/kg groups had among the lowest normalized peripheral clonal expansion, especially among CD8+ T cells.

Concerning this clone itself: Its recognized antigen is unknown. Qualities for individual bases were not recorded, and no much larger clone is one base off.

To sequence the TCRbeta CDR3 region, genomic DNA was isolated from the sorted cells. The immunoSEQ Assay was used for sequencing of TCRbeta CDR3 regions. In TCRdb, the immuneACCESS table is reduced to in-frame sequences with V and J assigned. These tables do not hold every clone; where another copy was compared, an unresolved V gene accounts for under half, and the others remain unexplained. The sample includes 50,000 to 75,000 clones, with about nine tenths observed a single time. Clones ranked in the top ten supply less than 2% of the sample. Patients with a history of autoimmune disease or receiving systemic immunosuppression were excluded from the trial. In every dose cohort, peripheral blood was drawn for TCR sequencing at baseline, cycle 4 day 1, and cycle 7 day 1. The samples were drawn from a first-in-human, open-label, multicenter phase I dose-escalation trial of ivuxolimab. Adults with locally advanced or metastatic melanoma, renal cell, hepatocellular, or head and neck squamous cell carcinoma were enrolled in the trial. Before TCR sequencing, CD4+ T cells and CD8+ T cells from peripheral blood were sorted into separate populations.

The sequence came from an adult with an advanced solid tumor such as melanoma, head and neck, liver or kidney cancer. The sequences come from CD4+ or CD8+ T cells sorted from blood, collected in a trial of the OX40 agonist ivuxolimab.

Here the CDR3 is given as CASSLSLDYEQYF. The sequence in DNA is TGTGCCAGCAGTTTATCCTTGGACTACGAGCAGTACTTC. The V and J segments used are TRBV27 and TRBJ2-7; no D gene call is confident. The germline V gene (reference sequence) yields MNHEY for CDR1 and SMNVEV for CDR2. Trimming at the junction amounts to 0 bases on V and 3 bases on J, and the germline ends lie 6 bases apart. The CDR3 numbers 13 residues from cysteine through phenylalanine. Of all the DNA, just the CDR3 is kept, 39 bases in frame from base 1.